Presented here are 25 T cell receptor beta chains from one specimen sequenced in a study of post-analysis software for immune sequencing data. General observations from the study: Four to six TRBV segments appeared more often in patients than in controls, and TRBV5-6, TRBV5-1 and TRBV20-1 were among these.

Built from TCR beta cDNA, the libraries had unique molecular identifiers in them. TCRdb ran MiXCR on the PCR reads and lists one entry per CDR3 protein. The sample includes approximately 660,000 distinct CDR3 sequences, more than 50% of them seen just once. Their antigen targets remain unknown. The sequenced sample was blood. These receptors were collected from a girl aged 2-10 years with multiple sclerosis.

V and J are TRBV7-9 and TRBJ2-5; D perhaps matches TRBD2 (5 bases). CDR1 and CDR2 from the germline V gene are SEHNR and FQNEAQ (reference sequence). The germline V and J ends were trimmed by 2 bases and 5 bases, with 12 bases remaining between them. The CDR3 is 14 amino acids. Here the CDR3 reads CASSLLAAGETQYF. CDR3 DNA sequence: TGTGCCAGCAGCTTACTAGCAGCCGGGGAGACCCAGTACTTC.

CDR3 amino acids: CASSLAMLGVTEAFF. Written as DNA, the CDR3 is TGTGCCAGCAGCTTAGCGATGCTCGGGGTAACTGAAGCTTTCTTT. The genes are TRBV7-2 and TRBJ1-1; D is undetermined. Between the trimmed V and J ends, which lost 0 bases and 5 bases, there was a span of 13 bases. The CDR3 sequence is 15 residues long. Germline V gene lookup returns CDR1 SGHTA and CDR2 FQGNSA.

CDR3 bases: TGTGCCAGCAGTTACTCATCGGGGAGCACAGATACGCAGTATTTT. Its translation: CASSYSSGSTDTQYF. V gene TRBV6-5 combines with J gene TRBJ2-3; D might be TRBD2 (5 bases). The CDR3 is 15 residues long. CDR1 MNHEY and CDR2 SVGAGI come from the germline V gene. The germline V and J ends were trimmed by 0 bases and 0 bases, with 7 bases remaining between them.

The chain links TRBV2 to TRBJ2-5, with TRBD2 as a possible D gene (5 bases). V was shortened by 2 bases and J by 3 bases, with 10 bases between the two germline ends. The germline V gene encodes CDR1 SNHLY and CDR2 FYNNEI. This CDR3 is built from 14 residues. DNA for the CDR3: TGTGCCAGCAGTGAATTGCCCGGGAAAGAGACCCAGTACTTC. Its protein product is CASSELPGKETQYF.

This CDR3 reads CASSSRVILNSGRSTYEQYF. For the CDR3, the DNA is TGTGCCAGCAGCTCCCGGGTCATACTTAATAGCGGGAGGTCTACCTACGAGCAGTACTTC. The chain is built from TRBV7-9 and TRBJ2-5, with 10 bases identical to TRBD2. The J call could be wrong; TRBJ2-7 is a better fit for the DNA end. This CDR3 contains 20 residues. Germline CDR1 SEHNR, CDR2 FQNEAQ (reference sequence).

V usage is TRBV2 and J usage is TRBJ2-5, with 10 nucleotides matching TRBD1. The CDR3 contains 13 residues. The germline gives CDR1 SNHLY, CDR2 FYNNEI. The J segment lost 5 bases and the V segment lost 6 bases, leaving 3 bases of the junction unmatched. CDR3 sequence (DNA): TGTGCCAGCAGGGGACAGGGGCAGGAGACCCAGTACTTC. Translation gives CASRGQGQETQYF.

The chain is built from TRBV4-1 and TRBJ2-4, with D hard to call. Germline loops: CDR1 MGHRA, CDR2 YSYEKL. V lost 3 bases to trimming and J lost 1 base, with 16 bases between them. This CDR3 has 17 residues. DNA for the CDR3: TGCGCCAGCAGCCACGATTTCGGGCCCGGGGCCAAAAACATTCAGTACTTC. Its protein is CASSHDFGPGAKNIQYF.

The genes are TRBV20-1 and TRBJ2-1; the match to TRBD2 covers 8 bases. V lost 3 bases to trimming and J lost 8 bases; unmatched junction nucleotides: 12. Germline CDR1 DFQATT, CDR2 SNEGSKA (reference sequence). The CDR3 spans 15 residues. The CDR3 loop reads CSARPFAGGGDEQFF. In nucleotides, the CDR3 is TGCAGTGCTAGGCCCTTCGCGGGGGGAGGGGATGAGCAGTTCTTC.

The rearrangement joins TRBV5-1 to TRBJ2-5, with D possibly matching TRBD2 (6 bases). The CDR3 length is 16 residues. Trimming cost V 0 bases and J 4 bases, with 16 bases left between them. Germline-derived CDR1 and CDR2 are SGHRS and YFSETQ. For the CDR3, the DNA is TGCGCCAGCAGCTTGGTATCGAGCGGGCGAGGAGAGACCCAGTACTTC. Translated, it gives CASSLVSSGRGETQYF.

V is TRBV25-1 and J is TRBJ1-1; D gene uncertain. Germline V CDR1 and CDR2: MGHDK, SYGVNS. This CDR3 region has 13 residues. V lost 3 bases, J lost 5 bases, and 10 bases lay in between. Here the CDR3 DNA reads TGTGCCAGCAGTGATCCCTACTGGACTGAAGCTTTCTTT. Its translation: CASSDPYWTEAFF.

The gene calls are TRBV9 and TRBJ2-1; 10 bases are shared with TRBD2. Germline V gene sequence: CDR1 SGDLS, CDR2 YYNGEE. The CDR3 runs 15 residues. Trimming at V came to 3 bases and at J to 3 bases, leaving 3 bases not matched to a gene. The DNA of the CDR3 is TGTGCCAGCAGCGCCGGGACTAGCGTCTACAATGAGCAGTTCTTC. It encodes CASSAGTSVYNEQFF.

This clonotype was detected a few times. This chain connects TRBV6-2 or TRBV6-3 to TRBJ2-1, with no clear D. Germline loops: CDR1 MNHEY, CDR2 SVGEGT. V was shortened by 2 bases and J by 0 bases, with 8 bases between the two germline ends. The CDR3 contains 15 residues. This CDR3 is CASSYAGSSYNEQFF. The CDR3 region has the DNA TGTGCCAGCAGTTACGCCGGAAGCTCCTACAATGAGCAGTTCTTC.

This clonotype was seen a few times. A junction end diverges from the germline sequence, so it may reflect a read error. V usage is TRBV5-1 and J usage is TRBJ2-5; the D gene is possibly TRBD1 (7 bases). CDR1 is SGHRS and CDR2 is YFSETQ in the germline V gene. The CDR3 extends over 13 amino acids. CDR3 sequence reads: CASSAGQQEAQYF. DNA for the CDR3: TGCGCCAGCAGCGCGGGACAGCAAGAGGCCCAGTACTTC. The entire variable domain, with the rest obtained from reference TRBV5-1 and TRBJ2-5, is as follows: KAGVTQTPRYLIKTRGQQVTLSCSPISGHRSVSWYQQTPGQGLQFLFEYFSETQRNKGNFPGRFSGRQFSNSRSEMNVSTLELGDSALYLCASSAGQQEAQYFGPGTRLLVL.

The V call is TRBV6-5, the J call TRBJ1-2; D not resolved. This CDR3 is 11 amino acids long. Germline V gene lookup returns CDR1 MNHEY and CDR2 SVGAGI. Trimming shortened V by 8 bases and J by 8 bases, and 12 bases separated the two germline ends. The CDR3 DNA sequence: TGTGCCAGCCGGCAGGACGGGGGCTACACCTTC. Translating it yields CASRQDGGYTF.

V usage is TRBV27 and J usage is TRBJ2-7; no definite D call. Germline loops: CDR1 MNHEY, CDR2 SMNVEV (reference sequence). Trimming shortened V by 4 bases and J by 2 bases, and 12 bases separated the two germline ends. The CDR3 sequence is 14 residues long. The CDR3 protein is CASSSRTAPYEQYF. As DNA, the CDR3 is TGTGCCAGCAGTTCCCGGACGGCCCCCTACGAGCAGTACTTC.

This sequence joins TRBV5-1 and TRBJ2-3, with D tentatively TRBD2 (6 bases). Germline CDR1 is SGHRS and CDR2 is YFSETQ. The CDR3 runs to 16 residues. V dropped 2 bases and J dropped 2 bases, with 15 bases sitting between them. In DNA, the CDR3 is TGCGCCAGCAGCTTTTGGAGAGGACTACTCACAGATACGCAGTATTTT. Protein: CASSFWRGLLTDTQYF.

The rearrangement joins TRBV5-1 to TRBJ2-5; D is possibly TRBD1 (6 bases). Trimming removed 7 bases at V and 2 bases at J, with 12 bases between. Germline lookup yields CDR1 SGHRS and CDR2 YFSETQ. This CDR3 has 13 residues. CDR3: CASGPGQQETQYF. The CDR3 DNA sequence: TGCGCCAGCGGCCCCGGACAGCAAGAGACCCAGTACTTC.

V usage is TRBV30 and J usage is TRBJ1-5; no clear D. The CDR3 totals 14 residues. Trimming took off 2 bases at V and 0 bases at J, with 8 bases between the two ends. Germline V gene lookup returns CDR1 GTSNPN and CDR2 SVGIG (reference sequence). CDR3 sequence (DNA): TGTGCCTGGAGTAGGGAGTATAGCAATCAGCCCCAGCATTTT. Translating it yields CAWSREYSNQPQHF.

This clonotype was found once. The gene calls are TRBV10-3 and TRBJ2-5; D might be TRBD1 (6 bases). V shed 0 bases and J shed 2 bases, with 10 bases lying between them. The CDR3 runs 15 residues. Germline values: CDR1 ENHRY, CDR2 SYGVKD. This CDR3 is CAISESRGSQETQYF. The CDR3, as DNA: TGTGCCATCAGTGAGTCGAGGGGGTCTCAAGAGACCCAGTACTTC.

The chain recombines TRBV29-1 with TRBJ2-3, with TRBD1 identical over 8 bases. This CDR3 has 13 residues. Per germline, CDR1 SQVTM and CDR2 ANQGSEA. This CDR3 reads CGASQGAPDTQYF. The CDR3 bases are TGCGGCGCCTCGCAGGGGGCCCCAGATACGCAGTATTTT.

This chain uses TRBV6-1 with TRBJ2-1; D is possibly TRBD1 (6 bases). The CDR3 is made up of 15 amino acids. V was trimmed by 8 bases and J by 8 bases, leaving 22 bases between them. Germline-derived CDR1 and CDR2 are MNHNS and SASEGT. CDR3 region: CASPFDRNRGDEQFF. CDR3 coding DNA: TGTGCCAGCCCTTTCGACAGGAATCGCGGCGATGAGCAGTTCTTC.

This chain links TRBV5-1 with TRBJ2-3; 8 bases are shared with TRBD1. V trimming: 2 bases; J trimming: 4 bases; junction bases outside the gene matches: 12. The germline gives CDR1 SGHRS, CDR2 YFSETQ. The CDR3 extends over 17 amino acids. The CDR3: CASSLGEWDRLADTQYF. Here the CDR3 DNA reads TGCGCCAGCAGCTTAGGAGAGTGGGACAGGCTTGCAGATACGCAGTATTTT.

This clonotype was observed a handful of times. The chain employs TRBV6-2 or TRBV6-3 and TRBJ2-1; the D is unclear. The CDR3 sequence is 12 residues long. In germline, CDR1 is MNHEY, CDR2 SVGEGT. Trimming removed 6 bases at V and 6 bases at J, with 9 bases between. CDR3 sequence reads: CASRPDGNEQFF. The CDR3 DNA is TGTGCCAGCAGGCCCGACGGCAATGAGCAGTTCTTC.

This clonotype was counted ten times or more. The genes are TRBV12-3 or TRBV12-4 and TRBJ1-4; perhaps TRBD1 as D (6 bases). V was trimmed by 7 bases and J by 4 bases, leaving 13 bases between them. The CDR3 spans 14 residues. The CDR3 DNA is TGTGCCAGCACCGCGACAGGTCTTAATGAAAAACTGTTTTTT. It codes for CASTATGLNEKLFF.

The chain couples TRBV20-1 to TRBJ2-3; 8 bases map to TRBD2. CDR3 length: 16 amino acids. Germline V lookup: CDR1 DFQATT, CDR2 SNEGSKA (reference sequence). Trimming at V came to 2 bases and at J to 6 bases, leaving 13 bases not matched to a gene. The chain's CDR3 is CSARLPTGGLSDTQYF. The CDR3 DNA follows: TGCAGTGCTAGACTGCCGACGGGGGGGTTGAGCGATACGCAGTATTTT.